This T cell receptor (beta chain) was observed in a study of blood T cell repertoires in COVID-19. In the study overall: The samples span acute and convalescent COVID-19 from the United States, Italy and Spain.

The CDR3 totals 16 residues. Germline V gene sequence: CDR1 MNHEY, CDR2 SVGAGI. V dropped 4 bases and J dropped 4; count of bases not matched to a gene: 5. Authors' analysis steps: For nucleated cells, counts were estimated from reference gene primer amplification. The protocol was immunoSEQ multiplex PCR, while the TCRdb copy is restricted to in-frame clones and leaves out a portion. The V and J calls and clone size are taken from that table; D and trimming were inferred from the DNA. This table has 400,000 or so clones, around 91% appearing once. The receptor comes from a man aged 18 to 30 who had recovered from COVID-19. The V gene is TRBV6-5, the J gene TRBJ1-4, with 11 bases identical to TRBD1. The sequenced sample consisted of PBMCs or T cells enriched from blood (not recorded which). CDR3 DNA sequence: TGTGCCAGCAGTTCGGACAGGGGGCCTAGTAATGAAAAACTGTTTTTT. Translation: CASSSDRGPSNEKLFF.